Shown below are 15 T cell receptor beta chains from a single sample sequenced in a study of blood T cell repertoires in COVID-19. The method was immunoSEQ multiplex PCR; TCRdb's version includes in-frame clones alone and lacks a portion of them. The table lists 100,000 to 130,000 clones, 80% to 85% of them singletons. The specimen was peripheral blood. The receptors shown here come from a man between 65 and 85 years old with acute or convalescent COVID-19.

The chain joins TRBV5-1 to TRBJ1-1; weak D call: TRBD1 (5 bases). The CDR3 sequence is 14 residues long. Germline CDR1 reads SGHRS; CDR2 reads YFSETQ. With 2 bases removed from V and 2 bases from J, the gap between germline ends came to 10 bases. For the CDR3, the DNA is TGCGCCAGCAGCTTCGCCGACAGTAACACTGAAGCTTTCTTT. Its translation: CASSFADSNTEAFF. The variable domain in full, completed from reference TRBV5-1 and TRBJ1-1, reads KAGVTQTPRYLIKTRGQQVTLSCSPISGHRSVSWYQQTPGQGLQFLFEYFSETQRNKGNFPGRFSGRQFSNSRSEMNVSTLELGDSALYLCASSFADSNTEAFFGQGTRLTVV.

The chain combines TRBV5-1 with TRBJ2-5; TRBD2 aligns across 12 bases. CDR3 length: 17 residues. V shed 0 bases, J shed 1 base, and the junction held 4 bases outside the gene matches. Germline V CDR1 and CDR2: SGHRS, YFSETQ. The CDR3 region is CASSLAASGGAQETQYF. CDR3 nucleotides: TGCGCCAGCAGCTTGGCCGCTAGCGGGGGGGCCCAAGAGACCCAGTACTTC. The complete variable domain, with remaining parts taken from reference TRBV5-1 and TRBJ2-5, reads KAGVTQTPRYLIKTRGQQVTLSCSPISGHRSVSWYQQTPGQGLQFLFEYFSETQRNKGNFPGRFSGRQFSNSRSEMNVSTLELGDSALYLCASSLAASGGAQETQYFGPGTRLLVL.

The gene calls are TRBV5-4 and TRBJ2-1, with 10 nucleotides matching TRBD2. With 3 bases clipped from V and 7 bases from J, the junction kept 7 bases outside the gene matches. Germline-derived CDR1 and CDR2 are SGHNT and YYREEE (reference sequence). The CDR3 covers 15 residues. CDR3 protein: CASSSSGGRENEQFF. The CDR3 DNA reads TGTGCCAGCAGCTCTAGCGGGGGCAGGGAGAATGAGCAGTTCTTC.

CDR3 loop: CASSLNGALSNEQYF. The CDR3, as DNA: TGTGCCAGCAGCTTAAATGGGGCCTTATCAAACGAGCAGTACTTC. J is TRBJ2-7 and V is TRBV7-2, with D maybe TRBD1 (5 bases). Germline values: CDR1 SGHTA, CDR2 FQGNSA. Deletions cut 2 bases from V and 5 bases from J, with 16 bases between. The CDR3 runs 15 residues.

This clone was detected only a few times. V is TRBV7-8 and J is TRBJ1-5; D gene unclear. V shed 6 bases and J shed 2 bases, with 8 bases lying between them. The V gene's germline CDR1 is SGHVS and CDR2 FQNEAQ. The CDR3 consists of 13 residues. CDR3 in DNA: TGTGCCAGCAGGTTTAGTGGCAATCAGCCCCAGCATTTT. Translated: CASRFSGNQPQHF.

The rearrangement uses TRBV18 and TRBJ1-1; 8 nucleotides agree with TRBD1. The V gene end was trimmed by 2 bases and the J gene end by 1 base; junction bases not matched to a gene: 9. The CDR3 runs to 17 residues. Germline CDR1 reads KGHSH; CDR2 reads LQKENI. The CDR3 here is CASSPIRGRYANTEAFF. The CDR3 DNA is TGTGCCAGCTCACCAATCAGGGGGCGGTATGCGAACACTGAAGCTTTCTTT.

This clone was detected a few times. This chain uses TRBV18 with TRBJ1-6, with D hard to call. CDR1 and CDR2 (germline): KGHSH, LQKENI. The CDR3 length is 13 residues. The ends were cut back, 3 bases at V and 13 bases at J, with 13 bases in the middle. The DNA of the CDR3 is TGTGCCAGCTCACCGTCCCCAAATCAGCCCCTCCACTTT. Its protein product is CASSPSPNQPLHF.

The genes are TRBV29-1 and TRBJ1-1; D not resolved. CDR1 is SQVTM and CDR2 is ANQGSEA in the germline V gene. The CDR3 consists of 8 residues. CDR3 in amino acids: CNWTEAFF. DNA of the CDR3: TGCAACTGGACTGAAGCTTTCTTT.

This clone is a singleton in its sample. This chain connects TRBV6-5 to TRBJ1-5, with no clear D. From germline, CDR1 is MNHEY and CDR2 SVGAGI. The V end lost 6 bases, the J end lost 6 bases, and 18 bases lay between the germline ends. This CDR3 contains 15 residues. Written as DNA, the CDR3 is TGTGCCAGCAGACGGGATCCTAGCGAGGGTCAGCCCCAGCATTTT. It encodes CASRRDPSEGQPQHF.

V gene TRBV6-5 combines with J gene TRBJ1-2; tentative D call: TRBD1 (6 bases). Trimming took 0 bases from V and 8 from J, leaving 19 bases between them. From germline, CDR1 is MNHEY and CDR2 SVGAGI. This CDR3 comprises 16 residues. The CDR3 is CASSYSSSGDPLGYTF. Written as DNA, the CDR3 is TGTGCCAGCAGTTACTCATCTTCAGGGGACCCATTAGGCTACACCTTC.

This rearrangement joins TRBV27 to TRBJ1-5; D unclear. The length of the CDR3 is 12 residues. Germline V gene lookup returns CDR1 MNHEY and CDR2 SMNVEV (reference sequence). Trimming stripped 6 bases from V and 6 bases from J, with 9 bases between. The CDR3 region is CASSIVGQPQHF. The CDR3 DNA sequence: TGTGCCAGCAGCATAGTCGGTCAGCCCCAGCATTTT.

This chain uses TRBV3-1 (or the pseudogene TRBV3-2) with TRBJ2-7, with 7 bases that match TRBD1. Trimming removed 5 bases from V and 0 bases from J; junction bases left unmatched: 7. Germline values: CDR1 LGHDT, CDR2 YNNKEL (reference sequence). This CDR3 contains 15 residues. The CDR3 region has the DNA TGTGCCAGCAGCTACAGGGGTTCCTTCTCCTACGAGCAGTACTTC. Protein product: CASSYRGSFSYEQYF.

The J gene is TRBJ2-7, the V gene TRBV18; the D is unclear. The CDR3 runs to 11 residues. Per the germline V gene, CDR1 is KGHSH and CDR2 is LQKENI. The ends were cut back, 3 bases at V and 7 bases at J, with 7 bases in the middle. The CDR3 DNA is TGTGCCAGCTCACCGCAGGATGAGCAGTACTTC. Amino acid sequence: CASSPQDEQYF.

The CDR3 region is CASSRPFIGAGTDTQYF. For the CDR3, the DNA is TGTGCCAGCAGCCGACCCTTTATAGGGGCAGGCACAGATACGCAGTATTTT. V gene TRBV3-1 (or the pseudogene TRBV3-2) combines with J gene TRBJ2-3; the D gene is possibly TRBD1 (5 bases). Germline V lookup: CDR1 LGHDT, CDR2 YNNKEL (reference sequence). This CDR3 comprises 17 residues. V lost 4 bases and J 1 base, leaving 18 bases between the germline ends.

The chain recombines TRBV19 with TRBJ1-4; a weak D match, TRBD1 (6 bases). This CDR3 has 15 residues. The germline V and J ends were trimmed by 3 bases and 4 bases, with 12 bases remaining between them. In germline, CDR1 is LNHDA, CDR2 SQIVND (reference sequence). CDR3 amino acids: CASSISDSYNEKLFF. CDR3 nucleotide sequence: TGTGCCAGTAGTATCTCGGACAGCTATAATGAAAAACTGTTTTTT.